One and the same sample provided the 20 T cell receptor beta chains below, sequenced in a study of identical twins. TCRdb used MiXCR to reprocess the 5' RACE reads, holding one entry per CDR3 protein. The sample consists of under 300,000 distinct CDR3 sequences, roughly 13% of them appearing once. The data were also submitted as part of a second study, on yellow fever vaccine responses in identical twins.

The sample comprised memory (CD45RO+) T cells sorted from blood. These TCRs come from a woman aged 18-29 years in good health.

The chain couples TRBV6-2 or TRBV6-3 to TRBJ2-4, with D perhaps matching TRBD1 or TRBD2 (5 bases each). Germline CDR1 reads MNHEY; CDR2 reads SVGEGT. This CDR3 has 11 amino acids. Trimming removed 4 bases at V and 9 bases at J, with 7 bases between. The CDR3 loop is CASSWGSIQYF. The CDR3, as DNA: TGTGCCAGCAGTTGGGGGAGCATTCAGTACTTC.

The rearrangement links TRBV2 to TRBJ2-7; 7 bases fit TRBD1. This CDR3 region has 14 residues. The germline V gene encodes CDR1 SNHLY and CDR2 FYNNEI. With V trimmed by 1 base and J by 2 bases, 2 bases remained unmatched. CDR3 coding DNA: TGTGCCAGCAGTGAAGAACAGGGGCCCTACGAGCAGTACTTC. As protein: CASSEEQGPYEQYF.

The CDR3 is CASSPLANGNTIYF. The CDR3 DNA is TGTGCCAGCAGTCCTTTGGCGAATGGAAACACCATATATTTT. The chain carries TRBV27 and TRBJ1-3; D is ambiguous. V was pared by 5 bases and J by 3 bases, with 11 bases between. Germline CDR1 MNHEY, CDR2 SMNVEV (reference sequence). This CDR3 has 14 residues.

The CDR3 region has the DNA TGTGCCAGCGGGGGACAGGGGCCTACCTACGAGCAGTACTTC. This translates into CASGGQGPTYEQYF. The gene calls are TRBV12-3 or TRBV12-4 and TRBJ2-7; 10 bases agree with TRBD1. Trimming removed 8 bases from V and 2 bases from J; junction bases left unmatched: 6. CDR3 size: 14 residues.

There are a few counts of this clonotype. This chain links TRBV19 with TRBJ2-7; D not certain. There are 14 residues in the CDR3. The germline gives CDR1 LNHDA, CDR2 SQIVND (reference sequence). V was clipped by 6 bases and J by 1 base, with 13 bases between them. The CDR3 protein is CASSNRAISYEQYF. CDR3 in DNA: TGTGCCAGTAGCAACCGGGCAATTTCCTACGAGCAGTACTTC. Complete variable domain (other parts from reference TRBV19 and TRBJ2-7): DGGITQSPKYLFRKEGQNVTLSCEQNLNHDAMYWYRQDPGQGLRLIYYSQIVNDFQKGDIAEGYSVSREKKESFPLTVTSAQKNPTAFYLCASSNRAISYEQYFGPGTRLTVT.

A few counts support this clonotype. The V call is TRBV2, the J call TRBJ2-7; 8 bases map to TRBD1. The V and J ends lost 6 bases and 5 bases, in that order; junction bases with no gene match: 9. From germline, CDR1 is SNHLY and CDR2 FYNNEI. The CDR3 has 14 residues. The CDR3 region is CASRPGQVNHEQYF. CDR3 nucleotide sequence: TGTGCCAGCAGGCCGGGACAGGTTAATCACGAGCAGTACTTC.

This chain connects TRBV7-2 to TRBJ2-7, with a weak D call TRBD2 (6 bases). The CDR3 is 14 amino acids. Trimming took off 2 bases at V and 2 bases at J, with 10 bases between the two ends. The germline V gene has CDR1 SGHTA and CDR2 FQGNSA. The CDR3 loop is CASSLPGETYEQYF. CDR3 nucleotides: TGTGCCAGCAGCTTACCGGGAGAAACCTACGAGCAGTACTTC.

The chain combines TRBV7-9 with TRBJ2-1; tentatively, D is TRBD2 (5 bases). Germline assignment: CDR1 SEHNR and CDR2 FQNEAQ (reference sequence). V was pared by 5 bases and J by 7 bases, with 9 bases between. This CDR3 spans 12 amino acids. CDR3 sequence (DNA): TGTGCCAGCAGCACGGACTTGAATGAGCAGTTCTTC. Translated, it gives CASSTDLNEQFF.

This clonotype was picked up a small number of times. This chain links TRBV5-6 with TRBJ1-5; the D is unclear. CDR1 is SGHDT, CDR2 YYEEEE, per germline. CDR3 size: 15 residues. Deletions cut 2 bases from V and 0 bases from J, with 9 bases between. CDR3 loop: CASSFRQNSNQPQHF. In nucleotides, the CDR3 is TGTGCCAGCAGCTTTCGCCAGAATAGCAATCAGCCCCAGCATTTT.

This clonotype was picked up a small number of times. The V gene is TRBV28, the J gene TRBJ2-5; D may be TRBD2 (6 bases). Germline lookup yields CDR1 MDHEN and CDR2 SYDVKM. Trimming stripped 7 bases from V and 5 bases from J, with 14 bases between. The CDR3 loop spans 13 amino acids. The CDR3 coding sequence is TGTGCCAGCACCCCGGGAGCCAGGGAGACCCAGTACTTC. Translation gives CASTPGARETQYF.

The V gene is TRBV6-1, the J gene TRBJ2-1, with 7 bases identical to TRBD2. The CDR3 contains 15 residues. CDR1 and CDR2 (germline): MNHNS, SASEGT. V lost 1 base and J lost 8; bases outside the gene matches: 8. CDR3 coding DNA: TGTGCCAGCAGTGAAGGGGGGGGATTTCTGGATGAGCAGTTCTTC. Amino acids: CASSEGGGFLDEQFF.

The chain couples TRBV6-4 to TRBJ1-1; D not resolved. Germline CDR1 MRHNA, CDR2 SNTAGT. The CDR3 consists of 13 residues. The germline V and J ends were trimmed by 3 bases and 4 bases, with 9 bases remaining between them. CDR3 bases: TGTGCCAGCAGTGAATGGCCCGGCACTGAAGCTTTCTTT. Amino acid sequence: CASSEWPGTEAFF.

This clonotype was observed many times. The V gene is TRBV12-3 or TRBV12-4, the J gene TRBJ1-1; D is unclear. The CDR3 is made up of 14 amino acids. V was shortened by 3 bases and J by 1 base, with 9 bases between the two germline ends. CDR3 DNA sequence: TGTGCCAGCAGTTTTGGCAGACCGAACACTGAAGCTTTCTTT. Translated, it gives CASSFGRPNTEAFF.

The genes are TRBV9 and TRBJ2-2, with D tentatively TRBD1 (6 bases). Per the germline V gene, CDR1 is SGDLS and CDR2 is YYNGEE. Trimming took off 4 bases at V and 2 bases at J, with 12 bases between the two ends. The CDR3 contains 15 residues. Here the CDR3 DNA reads TGTGCCAGCAGCTTCCGGGACAAAAACACCGGGGAGCTGTTTTTT. Translating it yields CASSFRDKNTGELFF. Full variable domain (rest looked up from reference TRBV9 and TRBJ2-2): DSGVTQTPKHLITATGQRVTLRCSPRSGDLSVYWYQQSLDQGLQFLIQYYNGEERAKGNILERFSAQQFPDLHSELNLSSLELGDSALYFCASSFRDKNTGELFFGEGSRLTVL.

The J gene is TRBJ2-7, the V gene TRBV6-5, with D uncertain. CDR3 size: 14 residues. Trimming stripped 0 bases from V and 6 bases from J, with 12 bases between. In germline, CDR1 is MNHEY, CDR2 SVGAGI. CDR3 residues: CASSYSEWGAEQYF. The CDR3 DNA follows: TGTGCCAGCAGTTACTCGGAATGGGGTGCCGAGCAGTACTTC.

This clonotype has just a few counts. This chain joins TRBV4-3 and TRBJ1-1, with D perhaps matching TRBD1 (5 bases). V lost 4 bases and J 5 bases, leaving 11 bases between the germline ends. CDR1 is LGHNA, CDR2 YSLEER, per germline. There are 13 residues in the CDR3. The CDR3 reads CASSPSGRTEAFF. CDR3 nucleotides: TGCGCCAGCAGCCCGTCAGGGAGGACTGAAGCTTTCTTT.

J is TRBJ2-3 and V is TRBV3-1; D is perhaps TRBD2 (5 bases). Germline CDR1 LGHDT, CDR2 YNNKEL (reference sequence). This CDR3 has 15 amino acids. V lost 4 bases and J 3 bases, leaving 14 bases between the germline ends. CDR3 residues: CASSRISAETDTQYF. CDR3 sequence (DNA): TGTGCCAGCAGCCGCATCTCAGCGGAGACAGATACGCAGTATTTT.

The chain combines TRBV10-3 with TRBJ2-1; 10 bases map to TRBD1. CDR3 length: 15 amino acids. V dropped 4 bases and J dropped 6; count of bases not matched to a gene: 6. Germline CDR1 ENHRY, CDR2 SYGVKD. CDR3 region: CAISVRQGAGNEQFF. For the CDR3, the DNA is TGTGCCATCAGTGTAAGACAGGGGGCGGGCAATGAGCAGTTCTTC.

The DNA for the CDR3 is TGTGCCAGCAGCTCATACAGGGGCTCCTACAATGAGCAGTTCTTC. It yields the protein CASSSYRGSYNEQFF. V and J are TRBV7-2 and TRBJ2-1; 7 bases map to TRBD1. From germline, CDR1 is SGHTA and CDR2 FQGNSA. V dropped 4 bases and J dropped 0; count of bases not matched to a gene: 3. The CDR3 sequence is 15 residues long.

This clonotype was recorded many times. The junction departs from germline at one end; a sequencing error may be responsible. The rearrangement uses TRBV7-7 and TRBJ2-1; TRBD2 aligns across 12 bases. The CDR3 loop spans 17 amino acids. Per germline, CDR1 SSHAT and CDR2 FNYEAQ (reference sequence). The CDR3 loop is CASSLTALAGGDNEQFF. The CDR3, as DNA: TGTGCTAGCAGCTTAACGGCACTAGCGGGAGGAGACAATGAGCAGTTCTTC.